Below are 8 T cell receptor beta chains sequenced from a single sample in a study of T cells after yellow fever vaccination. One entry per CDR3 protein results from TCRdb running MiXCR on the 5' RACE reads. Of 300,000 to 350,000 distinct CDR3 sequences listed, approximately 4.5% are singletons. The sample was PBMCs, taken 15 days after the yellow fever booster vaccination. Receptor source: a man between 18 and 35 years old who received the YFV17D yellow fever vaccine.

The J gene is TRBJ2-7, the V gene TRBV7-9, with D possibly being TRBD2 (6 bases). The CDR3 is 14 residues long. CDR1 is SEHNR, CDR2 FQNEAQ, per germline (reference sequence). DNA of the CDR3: TGTGCCAGCAGCTCCGGAGGGAGTCCTTACGAGGAGTACGTC. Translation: CASSSGGSPYEEYV.

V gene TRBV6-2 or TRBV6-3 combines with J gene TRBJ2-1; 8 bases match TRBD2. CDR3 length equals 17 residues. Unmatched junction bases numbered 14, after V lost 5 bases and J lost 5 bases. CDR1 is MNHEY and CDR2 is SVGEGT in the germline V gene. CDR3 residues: CASSPDRSPLADNEQFF. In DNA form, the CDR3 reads TGTGCCAGCAGTCCCGACAGAAGCCCACTAGCGGACAATGAGCAGTTCTTC.

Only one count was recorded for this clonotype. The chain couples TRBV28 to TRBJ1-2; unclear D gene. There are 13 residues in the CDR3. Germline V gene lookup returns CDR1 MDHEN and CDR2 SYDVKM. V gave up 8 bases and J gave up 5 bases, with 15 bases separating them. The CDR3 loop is CASAPGRWYGYTF. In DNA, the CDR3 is TGTGCCAGCGCCCCGGGCAGGTGGTATGGCTACACCTTC.

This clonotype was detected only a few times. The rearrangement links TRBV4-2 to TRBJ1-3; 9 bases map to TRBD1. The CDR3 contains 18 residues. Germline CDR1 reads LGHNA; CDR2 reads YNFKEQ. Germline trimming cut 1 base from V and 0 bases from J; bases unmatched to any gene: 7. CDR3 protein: CASSQVRTGGTSGNTIYF. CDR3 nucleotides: TGTGCCAGCAGCCAAGTTCGAACAGGGGGCACCTCTGGAAACACCATATATTTT.

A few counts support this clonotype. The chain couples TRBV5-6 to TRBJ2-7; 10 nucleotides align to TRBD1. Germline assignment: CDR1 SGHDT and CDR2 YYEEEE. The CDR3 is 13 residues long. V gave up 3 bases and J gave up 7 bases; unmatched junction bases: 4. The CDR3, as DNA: TGTGCCAGCAGCTCGACAGGGGGCAAAGAGCAGTACTTC. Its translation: CASSSTGGKEQYF. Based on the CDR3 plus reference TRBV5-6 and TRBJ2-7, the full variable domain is DAGVTQSPTHLIKTRGQQVTLRCSPKSGHDTVSWYQQALGQGPQFIFQYYEEEERQRGNFPDRFSGHQFPNYSSELNVNALLLGDSALYLCASSSTGGKEQYFGPGTRLTVT.

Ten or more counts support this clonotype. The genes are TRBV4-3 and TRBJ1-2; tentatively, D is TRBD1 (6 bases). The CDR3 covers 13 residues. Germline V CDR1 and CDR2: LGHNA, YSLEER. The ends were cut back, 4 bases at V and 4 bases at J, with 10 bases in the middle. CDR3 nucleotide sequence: TGCGCCAGCAGCCGGGGCAGGGGCTATGGCTACACCTTC. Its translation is CASSRGRGYGYTF.

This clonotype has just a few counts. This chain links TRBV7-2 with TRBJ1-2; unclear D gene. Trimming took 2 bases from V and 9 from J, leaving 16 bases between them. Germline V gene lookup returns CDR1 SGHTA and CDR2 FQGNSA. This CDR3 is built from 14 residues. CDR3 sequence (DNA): TGTGCCAGCAGCTTATCCCCCCCGGGAGGCAGCTACACCTTC. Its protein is CASSLSPPGGSYTF.

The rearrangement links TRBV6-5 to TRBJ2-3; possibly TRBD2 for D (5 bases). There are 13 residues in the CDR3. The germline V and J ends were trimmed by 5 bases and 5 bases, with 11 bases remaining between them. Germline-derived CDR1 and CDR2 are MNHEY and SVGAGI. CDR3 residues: CASSRAGVDTQYF. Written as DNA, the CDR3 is TGTGCCAGCAGTAGAGCCGGGGTAGATACGCAGTATTTT.